This T cell receptor beta chain was sequenced during a study of neurological immune-mediated disorders. The trim removed 3 bases at V and 6 bases at J, leaving 6 bases unmatched. The V gene's germline CDR1 is SGHRS and CDR2 YFSETQ. The CDR3 spans 16 residues. This clonotype has a count of ten or more. TCRdb passed the 5' RACE reads through MiXCR, listing each CDR3 protein once. The table has 20,000 to 30,000 distinct CDR3 sequences, around 15% seen once; the top ten hold about a sixth. Input material: PBMCs. The chain employs TRBV5-1 and TRBJ2-2, with TRBD2 identical over 12 bases. This TCR derives from a woman between 35 and 50 years old with HTLV-1-associated myelopathy (HAM/TSP). The CDR3 coding sequence is TGCGCCAGCAGCTCGATGACTAGCGGGGGAGCCGGGGAGCTGTTTTTT. It yields the protein CASSSMTSGGAGELFF.